Listed below are T cell receptor beta chains from one sample, sequenced in a study of regulatory T cells in long-lasting Graves disease. MiXCR, run by TCRdb on the multiplex PCR reads, gives a single entry per CDR3 protein. The repertoire holds about 320,000 distinct CDR3 sequences, with 15% to 20% as singletons. Sequenced material: peripheral blood mononuclear cells (PBMCs), taken at new diagnosis, from a patient treated with antithyroid drugs. The receptor set was obtained from a female donor with Graves disease. Each CDR3 is given with its conserved first and last residue. The D gene is left open where the match is weak. Clone size appears in some rows only: once, few, many, or a class for an expanded clone.

D gene	clone size	V gene	J gene	CDR3 protein	CDR3 DNA
.	many	TRBV29-1	TRBJ1-5	CSVAAGDNQPQHF	TGCAGCGTGGCGGCAGGGGATAATCAGCCCCAGCATTTT
.	.	TRBV30	TRBJ2-3	CAWATTDTQYF	TGTGCCTGGGCTACAACAGATACGCAGTATTTT
TRBD2	few	TRBV19	TRBJ2-1	CASRSSGKGFEQFF	TGTGCCAGTAGGAGTAGCGGGAAGGGGTTTGAGCAGTTCTTC
.	many	TRBV30	TRBJ2-4	CAWSILTPLAKNIQYF	TGTGCCTGGAGTATCTTGACTCCGCTAGCCAAAAACATTCAGTACTTC
.	many	TRBV12-3/TRBV12-4	TRBJ2-1	CASSTLEGASSYNEQFF	TGTGCCAGCAGTACCTTAGAAGGCGCTAGCTCCTACAATGAGCAGTTCTTC
.	.	TRBV19	TRBJ2-7	CASSYSAGSSYEQYF	TGTGCCAGTAGCTATAGCGCAGGGAGCTCCTACGAGCAGTACTTC
TRBD1	few	TRBV20-1	TRBJ2-2	CSAPPRYTGTGHANTGELFF	TGCAGTGCTCCCCCACGGTATACCGGGACAGGGCACGCGAACACCGGGGAGCTGTTTTTT
.	.	TRBV20-1	TRBJ2-7	CSANSVRGHEQYF	TGCAGTGCCAACAGCGTGCGTGGCCACGAGCAGTACTTC
.	medium-sized	TRBV5-1	TRBJ2-2	CASSQEQDTGELFF	TGTGCCAGCAGCCAAGAACAGGACACCGGGGAGCTGTTTTTT
.	few	TRBV10-2	TRBJ1-5	CASSELRVPQHF	TGCGCCAGCAGTGAGTTAAGGGTGCCCCAGCATTTT
.	many	TRBV19	TRBJ2-7	CASSTAHEQYF	TGTGCCAGTAGTACAGCACACGAGCAGTACTTC
.	.	TRBV5-1	TRBJ2-5	CASSLEGGGPQETQYF	TGCGCCAGCAGCCTGGAGGGGGGCGGGCCGCAAGAGACCCAGTACTTC